Included here is one TCR beta chain sequence, with context. Here immunoSEQ multiplex PCR was the method, and the copy in TCRdb shows in-frame clones only, minus some. The table lists 350,000 to 500,000 clones, about 88% of them singletons. Participants in the exposed group had met a COVID-19 case in the 2 weeks before joining the study. This entry is derived from a study of blood T cell repertoires in COVID-19. Study-level information: Sample material is recorded as cDNA or gDNA derived from T cells, B-cell-depleted T cells, or PBMCs.

This CDR3 comprises 16 residues. V lost 11 bases and J lost 0; bases outside the gene matches: 13. Germline V CDR1 and CDR2: MGHDK, SYGVNS. The receptor comes from a woman aged 18-29 years who had been exposed to COVID-19. This chain links TRBV25-1 with TRBJ1-3, with TRBD1 matching over 7 bases. Sequenced: PBMCs or T cells enriched from blood (not recorded which). The CDR3: CACCDWTGDSGNTIYF. The CDR3 DNA sequence: TGTGCCTGCTGTGATTGGACAGGCGACTCTGGAAACACCATATATTTT.